This TCR beta chain was profiled in a study of T cell changes during pregnancy in multiple sclerosis. Trimming removed 5 bases from V and 3 bases from J, with 17 bases in between. This CDR3 has 15 residues. The germline gives CDR1 MDHEN, CDR2 SYDVKM. The table came from immunoSEQ multiplex PCR; TCRdb's copy has only in-frame clones and leaves some out. The sample shows more than 30,000 clones, 90% to 95% of them seen only once. The sequence was collected from a female donor in good health, enrolled as a control in a pregnancy study. The V gene is TRBV28, the J gene TRBJ2-7, with D tentatively TRBD2 (6 bases). Sequenced here: CD4+ T cells from peripheral blood mononuclear cells, sampled in the third trimester of pregnancy. DNA for the CDR3: TGTGCCAGCAGTCCGCGACTAGGTGGTGGCTACGAGCAGTACTTC. Its translation: CASSPRLGGGYEQYF.